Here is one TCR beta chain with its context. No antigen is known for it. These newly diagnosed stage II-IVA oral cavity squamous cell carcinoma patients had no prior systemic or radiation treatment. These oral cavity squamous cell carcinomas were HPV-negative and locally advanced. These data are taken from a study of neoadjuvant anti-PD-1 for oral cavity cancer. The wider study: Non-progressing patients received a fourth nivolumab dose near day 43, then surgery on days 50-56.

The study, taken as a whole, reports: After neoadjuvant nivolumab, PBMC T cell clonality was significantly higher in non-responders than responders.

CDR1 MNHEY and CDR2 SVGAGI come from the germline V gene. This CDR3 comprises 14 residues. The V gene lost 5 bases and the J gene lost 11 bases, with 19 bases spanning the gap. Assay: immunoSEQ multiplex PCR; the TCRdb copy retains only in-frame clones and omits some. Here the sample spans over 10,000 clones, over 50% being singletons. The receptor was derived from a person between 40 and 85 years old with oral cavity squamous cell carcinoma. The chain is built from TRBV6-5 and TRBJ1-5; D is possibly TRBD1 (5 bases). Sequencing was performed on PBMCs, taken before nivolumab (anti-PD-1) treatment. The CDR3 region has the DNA TGTGCCAGCAGTCCGCGAGGTGGGGCGGCTGCCCAGCATTTT. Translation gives CASSPRGGAAAQHF.